Listed below are T cell receptor beta chains from one sample, sequenced in a study of blood T cell repertoires in COVID-19. Sequencing was performed with immunoSEQ multiplex PCR; in TCRdb, only in-frame clones are kept and a portion is missing. The sample records some 83,000 clones, approximately 87% being singletons. Sequenced input: peripheral blood. These receptors were taken from a man of 80 years or more in a cohort sampled during active COVID-19. Each CDR3 is given with its conserved first and last residue. D genes are given only for firm matches. For some rows the clone size is stated as once, few or many, or as a class when expanded; others skip it.

DNA: TGCGCCAGCAGCTTGAGTAGCGGGGGGGCCGGAGATACGCAGTATTTT; CDR3: CASSLSSGGAGDTQYF; V: TRBV5-1; D: TRBD2; J: TRBJ2-3; size: .
DNA: TGTGCCAGCTCACCAAGGACTAGCGGCAACACCGGGGAGCTGTTTTTT; CDR3: CASSPRTSGNTGELFF; V: TRBV18; D: TRBD2; J: TRBJ2-2; size: .
DNA: TGTGCCAGCTCACCACCGGCTACAGGTAATCAGCCCCAGCATTTT; CDR3: CASSPPATGNQPQHF; V: TRBV18; D: .; J: TRBJ1-5; size: .
DNA: TGTGCCAGCAGCTTAGACAGCGACGGTGGCTCTGGAAACACCATATATTTT; CDR3: CASSLDSDGGSGNTIYF; V: TRBV11-3; D: .; J: TRBJ1-3; size: .
DNA: TGTGCCAGTAGTATAGATCTTGGGAATACCGGGGGCACTGAAGCTTTCTTT; CDR3: CASSIDLGNTGGTEAFF; V: TRBV19; D: .; J: TRBJ1-1; size: .
DNA: TGTGCCAGCAGTTTCGTGCGGGGGGGGCACTCCTACAATGAGCAGTTCTTC; CDR3: CASSFVRGGHSYNEQFF; V: TRBV27; D: TRBD2; J: TRBJ2-1; size: .
DNA: TGTGCCAGCAGCTTGAGTCCGGGACAGGGATCCGAGCAGTACTTC; CDR3: CASSLSPGQGSEQYF; V: TRBV11-2; D: TRBD1; J: TRBJ2-7; size: .
DNA: TGTGCCAGCAGCATCGCCGGGACAGGGCATGGCTACACCTTC; CDR3: CASSIAGTGHGYTF; V: TRBV13; D: TRBD1; J: TRBJ1-2; size: .
DNA: TGTGCCAGTAGTAGAGGACAGGGCGTGAACACTGAAGCTTTCTTT; CDR3: CASSRGQGVNTEAFF; V: TRBV19; D: TRBD1; J: TRBJ1-1; size: .
DNA: TGTGCCACCAGCGCGGGACAGTTTAGCGATCAGCCCCAGCATTTT; CDR3: CATSAGQFSDQPQHF; V: TRBV15; D: TRBD1; J: TRBJ1-5; size: .
DNA: TGCAGTGCTAGAGACAGCAATGAGCAGTTCTTC; CDR3: CSARDSNEQFF; V: TRBV20-1; D: .; J: TRBJ2-1; size: .
DNA: TGTGCCATCAGTGAGTCATATCAGCAAGAGACCCAGTACTTC; CDR3: CAISESYQQETQYF; V: TRBV10-3; D: .; J: TRBJ2-5; size: once
DNA: TGTGTTACCCGGGGGTCGGCAACTAATGAAAAACTGTTTTTT; CDR3: CVTRGSATNEKLFF; V: TRBV15; D: .; J: TRBJ1-4; size: .
DNA: TGTGCCAGCAGTGACTCGGACATTGGCTACACCTTC; CDR3: CASSDSDIGYTF; V: TRBV6-4; D: .; J: TRBJ1-2; size: .
DNA: TGCGCCAGCACCTACCCCAGCGCTGAGCAGTTCTTC; CDR3: CASTYPSAEQFF; V: TRBV5-1; D: .; J: TRBJ2-1; size: .
DNA: TGCGCCAGCAGCTCCCGGGACAGGGGGTATGAGCAGTTCTTC; CDR3: CASSSRDRGYEQFF; V: TRBV5-1; D: TRBD1; J: TRBJ2-1; size: once
DNA: TGTGCCAGCAGTTGGAGGAATGAAGCTTTCTTT; CDR3: CASSWRNEAFF; V: TRBV28; D: .; J: TRBJ1-1; size: .
DNA: TGTGCCAGCAGACCCTGGGGGCGGGGGGACACCGGGGAGCTGTTTTTT; CDR3: CASRPWGRGDTGELFF; V: TRBV2; D: TRBD2; J: TRBJ2-2; size: .
DNA: TGTGCCACCCTAGCTACCCAATCGAGCTCCTACAATGAGCAGTTCTTC; CDR3: CATLATQSSSYNEQFF; V: TRBV10-3; D: .; J: TRBJ2-1; size: .
DNA: TGTGCCAGCAGCTCAACCCCAGGGGGCTCAGGCTATGGCTACACCTTC; CDR3: CASSSTPGGSGYGYTF; V: TRBV5-8; D: TRBD1; J: TRBJ1-2; size: .
DNA: TGTGCCAGCTCCCAAGGACAGCTTAAGACCGGGGAGCTGTTTTTT; CDR3: CASSQGQLKTGELFF; V: TRBV18; D: .; J: TRBJ2-2; size: few
DNA: TGCGCCAGCAGCTACCTAACTAGCGGGGCTGCAAATGAGCAGTTCTTC; CDR3: CASSYLTSGAANEQFF; V: TRBV5-1; D: TRBD2; J: TRBJ2-1; size: .
DNA: TGTGCCAGCACCTTCCTAAACTATGGCTACACCTTC; CDR3: CASTFLNYGYTF; V: TRBV3-1/TRBV3-2; D: .; J: TRBJ1-2; size: .
DNA: TGTGCCAGTAGGGAGACAGGGGTGGGTACGCAGTATTTT; CDR3: CASRETGVGTQYF; V: TRBV19; D: TRBD1; J: TRBJ2-3; size: .